Detailed here is one TCR beta chain. The CDR3 is 17 residues long. The V end lost 4 bases, the J end lost 1 base, and 20 bases lay between the germline ends. Germline values: CDR1 SGHRS, CDR2 YFSETQ. This sample stems from a study of blood T cell repertoires in COVID-19. Sequencing used immunoSEQ multiplex PCR; TCRdb keeps in-frame clones, though not all of them. The data show 75,000 to 100,000 clones, with more than 75% seen just once and approximately 15% held by the top ten. Sequenced: peripheral blood. The rearrangement joins TRBV5-1 to TRBJ1-1; the D gene is possibly TRBD1 (5 bases). This receptor was identified in a human donor in a cohort sampled during active COVID-19. The CDR3 DNA sequence: TGCGCCAGCAGCATTACCCCGGGGGTGGTTTCGAACACTGAAGCTTTCTTT. As protein: CASSITPGVVSNTEAFF.